One T cell receptor (beta chain) is described in this entry. Profiling relied on immunoSEQ multiplex PCR, and the TCRdb table lists in-frame clones only, not all of them. The top ten hold about 1.5% of the sample, which has roughly 250,000 clones, about 87% seen once. V dropped 4 bases and J dropped 16 bases, with 20 bases sitting between them. The CDR3 consists of 13 residues. In germline, CDR1 is MNHEY, CDR2 SVGEGT. The sample belongs to a study of blood T cell repertoires in COVID-19. Sequencing was done on a sample of PBMCs or T cells enriched from blood (not recorded which). This receptor was taken from a woman between 45 and 65 years old who had recovered from COVID-19. The chain employs TRBV6-2 or TRBV6-3 and TRBJ1-5; tentative D call: TRBD1 (5 bases). CDR3: CASSSPSDIHGHF. CDR3 sequence (DNA): TGTGCCAGCAGTTCCCCCTCGGACATTCATGGCCATTTT.